The 25 T cell receptor beta chains reported below all come from one sample, sequenced in a study of blood T cells in healthy people across ages. Primers used in a second PCR of roughly 7 to 12 cycles were a sample-barcoded 5' primer and a J-beta primer mix. TCRdb independently ran MiXCR on the 5' RACE reads; one entry per CDR3 protein. The sample lists about 1.7 million distinct CDR3 sequences; 28% were seen once. The specimen sequenced was blood. These receptors all stem from a woman in her 30s in good health.

This chain joins TRBV27 and TRBJ2-1; TRBD2 matches 14 bases. Germline assignment: CDR1 MNHEY and CDR2 SMNVEV (reference sequence). The V segment lost 4 bases and the J segment 9 bases; nucleotides outside the gene matches: 5. The CDR3 totals 15 residues. The CDR3 here is CASSSEGLAGAEQFF. The CDR3 bases are TGTGCCAGCAGTTCAGAGGGACTAGCGGGAGCTGAGCAGTTCTTC.

The table lists this clonotype with a few counts. The chain has TRBV6-5 and TRBJ2-5; weak D call: TRBD1 (5 bases). This CDR3 has 13 residues. The germline V gene has CDR1 MNHEY and CDR2 SVGAGI. The ends were cut back, 8 bases at V and 7 bases at J, with 17 bases in the middle. The CDR3 sequence is CASCPRAGMTQYF. The CDR3 DNA sequence: TGTGCCAGCTGTCCTAGGGCAGGGATGACCCAGTACTTC.

Many counts were recorded for this clonotype. The chain couples TRBV29-1 to TRBJ1-2; D is perhaps TRBD1 (6 bases). Germline-derived CDR1 and CDR2 are SQVTM and ANQGSEA. The V gene lost 5 bases and the J gene lost 0 bases, with 10 bases spanning the gap. The CDR3 is made up of 13 amino acids. In DNA, the CDR3 is TGCAGCGTTTCAGGGGTAGCTAACTATGGCTACACCTTC. Its protein is CSVSGVANYGYTF.

This clonotype was counted only a few times. DNA for the CDR3: TGCGCCAGCAGCCTGGACTCGACTGCCGCCTACGAGCAGTACTTC. Translated, it gives CASSLDSTAAYEQYF. The J gene is TRBJ2-7, the V gene TRBV5-1, with TRBD2 as a possible D gene (5 bases). Germline CDR1 reads SGHRS; CDR2 reads YFSETQ. Between the trimmed V and J ends, which lost 4 bases and 2 bases, there was a span of 16 bases. This CDR3 is built from 15 residues.

This clonotype has ten or more counts. The chain combines TRBV10-1 with TRBJ2-1, with 8 bases lining up with TRBD2. V was pared by 4 bases and J by 8 bases, with 13 bases of the junction left unmatched. Looked up from germline, CDR1 is WNHNN and CDR2 is SYGVQD (reference sequence). There are 16 residues in the CDR3. This CDR3 is CASSGSPGGKYDEQFF. CDR3 DNA: TGCGCCAGCAGTGGGTCCCCGGGAGGGAAGTACGATGAGCAGTTCTTC.

The table lists this clonotype with a few counts. The chain recombines TRBV7-2 with TRBJ2-1; no clear D. Trimming cost V 4 bases and J 6 bases, with 28 bases left between them. From germline, CDR1 is SGHTA and CDR2 FQGNSA. CDR3 length equals 19 residues. The chain's CDR3 is CASSSRGPAEHFLGNEQFF. DNA for the CDR3: TGTGCCAGCAGCTCAAGAGGCCCCGCGGAACACTTCTTGGGCAATGAGCAGTTCTTC.

The table lists this clonotype with a few counts. A much bigger clone sits one base away, suggesting this may be a read error. The chain links TRBV5-1 to TRBJ2-7, with 11 bases lining up with TRBD1. The CDR3 consists of 14 residues. The ends lost 6 bases at V and 2 bases at J; junction bases unmatched: 4. CDR1 SGHRS and CDR2 YFSETQ come from the germline V gene. The CDR3 reads CASTRTGGPYEQYF. For the CDR3, the DNA is TGCGCCAGCACCCGGACAGGGGGCCCCTACGAGCAGTACTTC.

This clonotype was seen more than once but under ten times. The rearrangement joins TRBV5-1 to TRBJ1-6, with D unresolved. V shed 0 bases and J shed 7 bases, with 14 bases lying between them. Per germline, CDR1 SGHRS and CDR2 YFSETQ. This CDR3 region has 16 residues. As DNA, the CDR3 is TGCGCCAGCAGCTTGGGCCCCGTCCCGGAGAATTCACCCCTCCACTTT. This codes for CASSLGPVPENSPLHF. Drawing the rest from reference TRBV5-1 and TRBJ1-6, the complete variable domain is KAGVTQTPRYLIKTRGQQVTLSCSPISGHRSVSWYQQTPGQGLQFLFEYFSETQRNKGNFPGRFSGRQFSNSRSEMNVSTLELGDSALYLCASSLGPVPENSPLHFGNGTRLTVT.

This clonotype was picked up a small number of times. This sequence joins TRBV9 and TRBJ1-5; D perhaps matches TRBD1 (5 bases). Trimming left V 0 bases short and J 5 bases short, with 18 bases between. Looked up from germline, CDR1 is SGDLS and CDR2 is YYNGEE. This CDR3 comprises 17 residues. The CDR3 DNA reads TGTGCCAGCAGCGTAGGCCCCGACGGGGGAGGGTATCAGCCCCAGCATTTT. As protein: CASSVGPDGGGYQPQHF. Full variable domain (rest looked up from reference TRBV9 and TRBJ1-5): DSGVTQTPKHLITATGQRVTLRCSPRSGDLSVYWYQQSLDQGLQFLIQYYNGEERAKGNILERFSAQQFPDLHSELNLSSLELGDSALYFCASSVGPDGGGYQPQHFGDGTRLSIL.

A few counts support this clonotype. This chain joins TRBV7-2 and TRBJ1-2; D unclear. The CDR3 contains 13 residues. Germline CDR1 reads SGHTA; CDR2 reads FQGNSA. V lost 2 bases and J lost 10, with 14 bases in between. The CDR3 is CASSLRLPSDYTF. The CDR3 region has the DNA TGTGCCAGCAGCTTACGACTCCCGTCCGACTACACCTTC.

The V call is TRBV19, the J call TRBJ1-6; 11 bases line up with TRBD1. The CDR3 covers 14 residues. The germline V gene encodes CDR1 LNHDA and CDR2 SQIVND (reference sequence). The V and J ends lost 4 bases and 9 bases, in that order; junction bases with no gene match: 2. DNA for the CDR3: TGTGCCAGTAGTACGGACAGGGGGCTTTCACCCCTCCACTTT. This encodes CASSTDRGLSPLHF.

This chain uses TRBV4-3 with TRBJ1-3; D uncertain. The CDR3 extends over 15 amino acids. Trimming removed 4 bases from V and 1 base from J, with 11 bases in between. CDR1 is LGHNA and CDR2 is YSLEER in the germline V gene. This CDR3 is CASSRNELSGNTIYF. The CDR3 DNA sequence: TGCGCCAGCAGCCGGAATGAATTATCTGGAAACACCATATATTTT.

V and J are TRBV12-3 or TRBV12-4 and TRBJ1-2, with D perhaps TRBD1 (5 bases). V was pared by 0 bases and J by 7 bases, with 21 bases between. The CDR3 length is 17 residues. CDR3 sequence reads: CASSLALDSGVGGGYTF. CDR3 nucleotides: TGTGCCAGCAGTTTAGCGCTTGACTCGGGGGTTGGAGGTGGCTACACCTTC.

In the case of this clonotype: One end of the junction varies from germline; a read error may be responsible. V and J are TRBV15 and TRBJ1-2; the D gene is possibly TRBD1 (5 bases). CDR1 LNHNV and CDR2 YYDKDF come from the germline V gene (reference sequence). The CDR3 covers 14 residues. CDR3 sequence reads: CATSRLQERYGCTF. The CDR3 DNA reads as TGTGCCACCAGCAGACTACAGGAGCGCTATGGCTGCACCTTC.

In its sample, this clonotype was seen a few times. V is TRBV4-2 and J is TRBJ2-3, with D tentatively TRBD2 (5 bases). Trimming removed 1 base from V and 5 bases from J, with 16 bases in between. This CDR3 region has 16 residues. Germline CDR1 is LGHNA and CDR2 is YNFKEQ. The CDR3 reads CASSQGAAVPQDTQYF. DNA of the CDR3: TGTGCCAGCAGCCAAGGGGCAGCGGTCCCCCAAGATACGCAGTATTTT.

This clonotype occurred many times. The chain carries TRBV28 and TRBJ2-4; D is unresolved. V was trimmed by 6 bases and J by 9 bases, leaving 9 bases between them. This CDR3 comprises 11 residues. CDR1 and CDR2 (germline): MDHEN, SYDVKM. In nucleotides, the CDR3 is TGTGCCAGCAGCACTTTGGGCATTCAGTACTTC. Translation: CASSTLGIQYF. Full variable domain (missing parts from reference TRBV28 and TRBJ2-4): DVKVTQSSRYLVKRTGEKVFLECVQDMDHENMFWYRQDPGLGLRLIYFSYDVKMKEKGDIPEGYSVSREKKERFSLILESASTNQTSMYLCASSTLGIQYFGAGTRLSVL.

Turning to this clonotype: A much larger clone differs by one base, so this may be a read error. The J gene is TRBJ2-7, the V gene TRBV6-2 or TRBV6-3, with a possible D match to TRBD1 (7 bases). CDR3 size: 16 residues. Germline-derived CDR1 and CDR2 are MNHEY and SVGEGT. The CDR3 sequence is CVSSSLDPRGAYEQYF. The CDR3 DNA reads as TGTGTCAGCAGTTCCCTCGACCCCAGGGGGGCCTACGAGCAGTACTTC.

This clonotype showed up many times. The V gene is TRBV6-5, the J gene TRBJ1-2, with TRBD1 matching over 8 bases. The CDR3 covers 14 residues. Per germline, CDR1 MNHEY and CDR2 SVGAGI. V shed 7 bases and J 8 bases; nucleotides not matched to a gene: 12. The CDR3 reads CASKKTGGSSGYTF. The DNA for the CDR3 is TGTGCCAGCAAGAAAACAGGGGGGTCTTCAGGCTACACCTTC.

On this clonotype: Sequence at one end of the junction differs from germline and may be a read error. The chain employs TRBV5-1 and TRBJ1-6, with D perhaps TRBD1 (6 bases). Germline V gene sequence: CDR1 SGHRS, CDR2 YFSETQ. CDR3 size: 14 residues. The chain's CDR3 is CASSQGHGNSPLRF. The CDR3, as DNA: TGCGCCAGCAGCCAGGGACACGGTAATTCACCCCTCCGCTTT.

To note about this clonotype: Germline and junction disagree at one end, which may indicate a read error. CDR3 DNA sequence: TGCAGTGCTACCCCTTCGACAGGGCAAGAGGCCCAGTACTTC. Its protein product is CSATPSTGQEAQYF. V and J are TRBV20-1 and TRBJ2-5; 7 bases line up with TRBD1. Looked up from germline, CDR1 is DFQATT and CDR2 is SNEGSKA (reference sequence). This CDR3 is built from 14 residues.

For this clonotype: Sequence at one end of the junction differs from germline and may be a read error. The CDR3 reads CTSSYRRDTSYEQYF. Written as DNA, the CDR3 is TGTACCAGCAGCTACCGGAGGGACACCTCCTACGAGCAGTACTTC. The chain recombines TRBV7-9 with TRBJ2-7; D could derive from TRBD1 or TRBD2 (6 bases each). Germline CDR1 reads SEHNR; CDR2 reads FQNEAQ (reference sequence). The CDR3 contains 15 residues.

CDR3 loop: CSARDKAWTEAFF. The CDR3 bases are TGCAGTGCTAGAGATAAAGCGTGGACTGAAGCTTTCTTT. The chain uses TRBV20-1 and TRBJ1-1; D uncertain. The V gene lost 0 bases and the J gene lost 5 bases, with 10 bases spanning the gap. This CDR3 region has 13 residues. Germline CDR1 DFQATT, CDR2 SNEGSKA (reference sequence).

In regard to this clonotype: Its ends do not fully match the called genes, so a read error is possible. The rearrangement joins TRBV6-5 to TRBJ2-5; a weak D match, TRBD2 (5 bases). CDR1 and CDR2 (germline): MNHEY, SVGAGI. CDR3 length equals 13 residues. This CDR3 is CASSYGNGETQCF. The CDR3, as DNA: TGTGCCAGCAGTTACGGCAATGGGGAGACCCAGTGCTTC.

The count of this clonotype is one. A much more abundant neighbour one base away suggests this may be a read error. This chain joins TRBV20-1 and TRBJ1-5; D possibly corresponds to TRBD1 (6 bases). This CDR3 has 18 amino acids. The germline V and J ends were trimmed by 1 base and 8 bases, with 27 bases remaining between them. Germline V lookup: CDR1 DFQATT, CDR2 SNEGSKA (reference sequence). CDR3 sequence: CSARAPRGGDPVDEPQHF. Here the CDR3 DNA reads TGCAGTGCTAGAGCCCCGAGGGGGGGCGACCCCGTAGATGAGCCCCAGCATTTT.

The rearrangement joins TRBV20-1 to TRBJ1-6; 8 bases are a match to TRBD1. CDR3 length: 15 amino acids. Germline CDR1 reads DFQATT; CDR2 reads SNEGSKA (reference sequence). Germline trimming cut 3 bases from V and 8 bases from J; bases unmatched to any gene: 9. The CDR3 sequence is CSARESGTGDSPLHF. In DNA form, the CDR3 reads TGCAGTGCTAGGGAGTCCGGGACAGGCGATTCACCCCTCCACTTT.